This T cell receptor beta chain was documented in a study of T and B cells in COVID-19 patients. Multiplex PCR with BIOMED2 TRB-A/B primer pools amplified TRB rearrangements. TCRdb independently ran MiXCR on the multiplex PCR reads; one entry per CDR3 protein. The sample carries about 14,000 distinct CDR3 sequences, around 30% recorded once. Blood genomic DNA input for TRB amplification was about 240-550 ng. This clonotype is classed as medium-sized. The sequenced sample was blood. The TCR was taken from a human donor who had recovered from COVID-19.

The CDR3 region is CASSPEWLEGYGYTF. The CDR3 bases are TGTGCCAGCTCACCAGAGTGGTTGGAGGGGTATGGCTACACCTTC. The chain joins TRBV18 to TRBJ1-2, with TRBD1 as a possible D gene (5 bases). The CDR3 extends over 15 amino acids. Germline CDR1 KGHSH, CDR2 LQKENI. V lost 2 bases and J 5 bases, leaving 15 bases between the germline ends.